The sequence of this T cell receptor (beta chain) was determined in a study of T cell changes during pregnancy in multiple sclerosis. This clone was observed a handful of times. This table comes from immunoSEQ multiplex PCR, and its TCRdb copy is limited to in-frame clones, with some not included. The sample carries roughly 100,000 clones, 91% recorded once. Germline V CDR1 and CDR2: LGHNA, YSLEER. The CDR3 loop spans 15 amino acids. V dropped 2 bases and J dropped 0 bases, with 9 bases sitting between them. This rearrangement joins TRBV4-3 to TRBJ2-3, with a possible D match to TRBD1 (5 bases). This clonotype originated in a female donor in good health, enrolled as a control in a pregnancy study. Sample: peripheral blood, taken after pregnancy. The CDR3 is CASSQRQSSTDTQYF. For the CDR3, the DNA is TGCGCCAGCAGCCAACGACAGAGTAGCACAGATACGCAGTATTTT.